This entry lists 29 T cell receptor beta chains sequenced from one sample in a study of cytomegalovirus exposure and HLA in healthy donors. PCR primers comprised 60 Vbeta and 13 Jbeta primers. Sequenced by immunoSEQ multiplex PCR; TCRdb stores in-frame clones only, minus some. The sample includes some 190,000 clones, over 75% of them seen just once. Input material: PBMCs. The receptors stem from a woman in her thirties in good health and CMV-seronegative.

V and J are TRBV6-1 and TRBJ2-7; D might be TRBD2 (6 bases). The CDR3 contains 13 residues. Germline loops: CDR1 MNHNS, CDR2 SASEGT. V was clipped by 2 bases and J by 6 bases, with 11 bases between them. The CDR3 nucleotides read TGTGCCAGCAGTGAAAAGGGAGGTCTCGAGCAGTACTTC. Translation: CASSEKGGLEQYF.

This rearrangement joins TRBV2 to TRBJ1-1; D not resolved. The CDR3 is 13 amino acids. CDR1 SNHLY and CDR2 FYNNEI come from the germline V gene. Between the trimmed V and J ends, which lost 4 bases and 0 bases, there was a span of 6 bases. The CDR3 loop is CASSGLMNTEAFF. The CDR3 DNA sequence: TGTGCCAGCAGTGGACTGATGAACACTGAAGCTTTCTTT.

The chain couples TRBV30 to TRBJ1-2; 9 nucleotides line up with TRBD1. The V segment lost 1 base and the J segment 7 bases; nucleotides outside the gene matches: 1. This CDR3 spans 12 amino acids. Per germline, CDR1 GTSNPN and CDR2 SVGIG (reference sequence). The CDR3 bases are TGTGCCTGGAGTGGGACAGGGGCTGGCTACACCTTC. Amino acids: CAWSGTGAGYTF. Using reference TRBV30 and TRBJ1-2 for the parts outside the CDR3, the full variable domain is SQTIHQWPATLVQPVGSPLSLECTVEGTSNPNLYWYRQAAGRGLQLLFYSVGIGQISSEVPQNLSASRPQDRQFILSSKKLLLSDSGFYLCAWSGTGAGYTFGSGTRLTVV.

The J gene is TRBJ2-2, the V gene TRBV10-1; unclear D gene. The V gene's germline CDR1 is WNHNN and CDR2 SYGVQD (reference sequence). The CDR3 is 13 amino acids. Trimming took 2 bases from V and 9 from J, leaving 10 bases between them. The CDR3 bases are TGCGCCAGCAGTGAGGTGGCAACCAGGGAGCTGTTTTTT. Protein: CASSEVATRELFF.

This sequence joins TRBV7-3 and TRBJ2-1; TRBD2 matches at 8 bases. Per germline, CDR1 SGHTA and CDR2 FQGTGA. Losses at the gene ends were 1 base for V and 8 bases for J; bases not matched to a gene: 7. This CDR3 contains 15 residues. CDR3 in amino acids: CASSLNGGALDEQFF. For the CDR3, the DNA is TGTGCCAGCAGCTTAAACGGGGGGGCTTTGGATGAGCAGTTCTTC.

The rearrangement uses TRBV27 and TRBJ1-6, with D maybe TRBD1 (6 bases). Germline loops: CDR1 MNHEY, CDR2 SMNVEV (reference sequence). Deletions cut 2 bases from V and 9 bases from J, with 11 bases between. This CDR3 contains 14 residues. The CDR3 loop reads CASSLTGWASPLHF. CDR3 in DNA: TGTGCCAGCAGTTTAACAGGGTGGGCTTCACCCCTCCACTTT.

The chain links TRBV6-1 to TRBJ1-4, with D tentatively TRBD1 (5 bases). CDR3 length: 13 amino acids. V lost 7 bases and J lost 5, with 11 bases in between. The germline V gene encodes CDR1 MNHNS and CDR2 SASEGT. The CDR3 is CASTGLLNEKLFF. As DNA, the CDR3 is TGTGCCAGCACGGGACTCCTGAATGAAAAACTGTTTTTT.

This chain uses TRBV25-1 with TRBJ2-5; TRBD2 is a possible D gene (5 bases). The V end lost 4 bases, the J end lost 1 base, and 10 bases lay between the germline ends. Germline V CDR1 and CDR2: MGHDK, SYGVNS. The CDR3 has 14 residues. CDR3 sequence (DNA): TGTGCCAGCAGTGTCCCGGGAAGCCAAGAGACCCAGTACTTC. Amino acids: CASSVPGSQETQYF.

The gene calls are TRBV6-6 and TRBJ2-3; the D is unclear. CDR3 length: 14 amino acids. Trimming shortened V by 1 base and J by 6 bases, and 11 bases separated the two germline ends. From germline, CDR1 is MNHNY and CDR2 SVGAGI (reference sequence). CDR3 bases: TGTGCCAGCAGTTACTACCTGGTTGCGGATACGCAGTATTTT. Translation: CASSYYLVADTQYF.

The gene calls are TRBV10-2 and TRBJ2-1; 13 bases match TRBD2. This CDR3 has 14 amino acids. Germline CDR1 reads WSHSY; CDR2 reads SAAADI. V trimming: 10 bases; J trimming: 6 bases; junction bases outside the gene matches: 6. CDR3 sequence (DNA): TGCGCCACCCGGTGGACTAGCGGGGGCAATGAGCAGTTCTTC. It codes for CATRWTSGGNEQFF.

This clone showed up just once. J is TRBJ2-7 and V is TRBV9; 9 nucleotides agree with TRBD2. The junction had 7 bases not matched to a gene; V was cut back by 3 bases and J by 0 bases. The germline gives CDR1 SGDLS, CDR2 YYNGEE. The CDR3 is 16 residues long. CDR3 DNA: TGTGCCAGCAGCGCCCCGCGGGGGGGCTCCTCCTACGAGCAGTACTTC. The encoded protein is CASSAPRGGSSYEQYF.

The CDR3 region is CASSAYRDRTGNEQFF. As DNA, the CDR3 is TGTGCCAGCAGCGCTTACCGGGACAGAACTGGGAATGAGCAGTTCTTC. The chain links TRBV7-9 to TRBJ2-1, with TRBD1 identical over 7 bases. The ends lost 5 bases at V and 7 bases at J; junction bases unmatched: 14. Germline values: CDR1 SEHNR, CDR2 FQNEAQ (reference sequence). This CDR3 is built from 16 residues.

The CDR3 nucleotides are TGTGCCAGCAGTTTTTCCATTGGACAGCGGAAAAAGTACTTC. It specifies CASSFSIGQRKKYF. The chain joins TRBV27 to TRBJ2-4, with a tentative D call TRBD1 (6 bases). CDR3 length: 14 amino acids. The germline gives CDR1 MNHEY, CDR2 SMNVEV (reference sequence). V was clipped by 3 bases and J by 14 bases, with 20 bases between them.

The genes are TRBV6-5 and TRBJ2-7, with D uncertain. The germline V and J ends were trimmed by 5 bases and 4 bases, with 18 bases remaining between them. Germline V gives CDR1 MNHEY, CDR2 SVGAGI. This CDR3 has 15 residues. The CDR3 coding sequence is TGTGCCAGCAGTCCACTTGGAACAAAAGCGTACGAGCAGTACTTC. This sequence encodes CASSPLGTKAYEQYF.

This clone has a single count. V is TRBV19 and J is TRBJ1-1, with a weak D call TRBD1 (5 bases). This CDR3 comprises 13 residues. Trimming removed 9 bases from V and 5 bases from J, with 16 bases in between. CDR1 LNHDA and CDR2 SQIVND come from the germline V gene (reference sequence). The CDR3 bases are TGTGCCAGCAAAGACAGCCTCAGAACTGAAGCTTTCTTT. Protein: CASKDSLRTEAFF.

The V call is TRBV7-2, the J call TRBJ2-2; D not resolved. Looked up from germline, CDR1 is SGHTA and CDR2 is FQGNSA. The V end was cut by 6 bases, the J end by 0 bases, with 11 bases between. This CDR3 contains 15 residues. The CDR3 spells CASSPVLANTGELFF. The CDR3, as DNA: TGTGCCAGCAGTCCCGTGCTAGCGAACACCGGGGAGCTGTTTTTT.

The V and J genes are TRBV18 and TRBJ1-2; a possible D gene is TRBD1 (6 bases). CDR3 length: 16 amino acids. Trimming removed 1 base from V and 1 base from J, with 13 bases in between. Looked up from germline, CDR1 is KGHSH and CDR2 is LQKENI. The CDR3 DNA reads as TGTGCCAGCTCACCACGGAAGGGGGAAGATAACTATGGCTACACCTTC. Its translation: CASSPRKGEDNYGYTF.

In this sample, this clone turned up once. The rearrangement joins TRBV6-5 to TRBJ1-2, with 7 positions matching TRBD1. Germline V gene lookup returns CDR1 MNHEY and CDR2 SVGAGI. V dropped 6 bases and J dropped 2; count of bases not matched to a gene: 3. The CDR3 spans 13 residues. The CDR3 loop reads CASRETGNYGYTF. The CDR3 region has the DNA TGTGCCAGCAGGGAGACAGGGAACTATGGCTACACCTTC.

Concerning this clone: Other DNA sequences in the sample encode the same CDR3. The V and J genes are TRBV9 and TRBJ2-1, with TRBD1 as a possible D gene (5 bases). V lost 3 bases and J lost 0, with 10 bases in between. This CDR3 has 15 residues. Germline V gives CDR1 SGDLS, CDR2 YYNGEE. CDR3 sequence (DNA): TGTGCCAGCAGCGGAACAGGAAGCTCCTACAATGAGCAGTTCTTC. It codes for CASSGTGSSYNEQFF.

The chain employs TRBV2 and TRBJ1-1; D is unresolved. This CDR3 region has 13 residues. The germline CDR1 and CDR2 sequences are SNHLY and FYNNEI. V gave up 6 bases and J gave up 7 bases, with 15 bases separating them. DNA for the CDR3: TGTGCCAGCAGCCTGATCTTAAGAGGTGAAGCTTTCTTT. Protein: CASSLILRGEAFF.

In its sample, this clone was seen a few times. The chain is built from TRBV6-5 and TRBJ1-5; the match to TRBD1 covers 7 bases. The germline V gene has CDR1 MNHEY and CDR2 SVGAGI. Trimming took 6 bases from V and 4 from J; bases not matched to a gene: 9. The CDR3 is made up of 15 amino acids. As DNA, the CDR3 is TGTGCCAGCAGCGAGACGACAGGGCCGAATCAGCCCCAGCATTTT. Amino acid sequence: CASSETTGPNQPQHF.

This rearrangement joins TRBV19 to TRBJ2-5; 10 bases map to TRBD2. J lost 0 bases, V lost 3 bases, and 4 bases had no gene match. Germline CDR1 LNHDA, CDR2 SQIVND (reference sequence). The CDR3 is made up of 16 amino acids. CDR3 sequence reads: CASSIGLAGDQETQYF. The CDR3 nucleotides read TGTGCCAGTAGTATCGGGCTAGCGGGAGACCAAGAGACCCAGTACTTC.

The chain links TRBV9 to TRBJ2-2; no clear D gene. Germline V lookup: CDR1 SGDLS, CDR2 YYNGEE. The CDR3 loop spans 16 amino acids. Trimming cost V 4 bases and J 0 bases, with 13 bases left between them. CDR3 in amino acids: CASSPRPGANTGELFF. CDR3 DNA: TGTGCCAGCAGCCCGCGCCCAGGCGCGAACACCGGGGAGCTGTTTTTT.

V is TRBV5-1 and J is TRBJ1-4; 9 bases agree with TRBD1. Per germline, CDR1 SGHRS and CDR2 YFSETQ. The junction had 11 bases not matched to a gene; V was cut back by 8 bases and J by 0 bases. The CDR3 runs 17 residues. The CDR3 here is CASRWGTGISTNEKLFF. In nucleotides, the CDR3 is TGCGCCAGTAGGTGGGGGACAGGGATCTCAACTAATGAAAAACTGTTTTTT.

This chain connects TRBV5-5 to TRBJ1-2; D not certain. V was pared by 2 bases and J by 7 bases, with 15 bases between. CDR3 length: 14 residues. The germline V gene has CDR1 SGHKS and CDR2 YYEKEE (reference sequence). The CDR3 is CASSLGGLSSGYTF. The CDR3 nucleotides read TGTGCCAGCAGCTTAGGTGGACTGTCGAGTGGCTACACCTTC. Drawing the rest from reference TRBV5-5 and TRBJ1-2, the complete variable domain is DAGVTQSPTHLIKTRGQQVTLRCSPISGHKSVSWYQQVLGQGPQFIFQYYEKEERGRGNFPDRFSARQFPNYSSELNVNALLLGDSALYLCASSLGGLSSGYTFGSGTRLTVV.

The chain carries TRBV5-1 and TRBJ2-5, with 10 bases that match TRBD2. The CDR3 contains 16 residues. V gave up 0 bases and J gave up 4 bases; unmatched junction bases: 6. The V gene's germline CDR1 is SGHRS and CDR2 YFSETQ. CDR3 residues: CASSLGTSGGRETQYF. For the CDR3, the DNA is TGCGCCAGCAGCTTGGGGACTAGCGGAGGACGAGAGACCCAGTACTTC.

The chain has TRBV15 and TRBJ1-2, with D perhaps matching TRBD1 (6 bases). The CDR3 loop spans 14 amino acids. Trimming took off 0 bases at V and 3 bases at J, with 8 bases between the two ends. Germline V CDR1 and CDR2: LNHNV, YYDKDF (reference sequence). The DNA of the CDR3 is TGTGCCACCAGCAGAGAGGGGGCTTACTATGGCTACACCTTC. Translating gives CATSREGAYYGYTF.

The chain employs TRBV5-1 and TRBJ2-1, with 7 bases matching TRBD1. This CDR3 is built from 15 residues. Germline CDR1 reads SGHRS; CDR2 reads YFSETQ. V shed 4 bases, J shed 5 bases, and the junction held 9 bases outside the gene matches. CDR3 in DNA: TGCGCCAGCAGCCAGACAGGGAAACCAAACAATGAGCAGTTCTTC. As protein: CASSQTGKPNNEQFF.

The chain recombines TRBV4-1 with TRBJ1-1, with TRBD1 identical over 11 bases. The CDR3 runs to 14 residues. Germline V gives CDR1 MGHRA, CDR2 YSYEKL. V trimming: 5 bases; J trimming: 2 bases; junction bases outside the gene matches: 1. The CDR3 DNA reads TGCGCCAGCAGCAGGACAGGGGGCAACACTGAAGCTTTCTTT. Translating it yields CASSRTGGNTEAFF.